This passage covers 13 T cell receptor beta chains from one sample sequenced in a study of blood T cell repertoires in COVID-19. Repertoires were generated with immunoSEQ multiplex PCR, while TCRdb's copy carries only in-frame clones and drops some. Among under 200,000 clones listed, approximately 87% were seen once. The specimen sequenced was peripheral blood. The receptors were gathered from an older woman with COVID-19, enrolled during active disease.

The chain joins TRBV28 to TRBJ2-3, with 13 bases identical to TRBD2. The germline V gene has CDR1 MDHEN and CDR2 SYDVKM. The CDR3 sequence is 16 residues long. The J segment lost 2 bases and the V segment lost 4 bases, leaving 3 bases of the junction unmatched. The CDR3 spells CASSSGLAGITDTQYF. Written as DNA, the CDR3 is TGTGCCAGCAGTTCGGGACTAGCGGGGATCACAGATACGCAGTATTTT.

V and J are TRBV7-9 and TRBJ2-1; 8 nucleotides agree with TRBD2. The ends lost 5 bases at V and 2 bases at J; junction bases unmatched: 5. From germline, CDR1 is SEHNR and CDR2 FQNEAQ (reference sequence). The CDR3 runs to 15 residues. The CDR3 spells CASSEREMAYNEQFF. The CDR3, as DNA: TGTGCCAGCAGCGAGCGGGAGATGGCCTACAATGAGCAGTTCTTC. The complete variable domain, with remaining parts taken from reference TRBV7-9 and TRBJ2-1, reads DTGVSQNPRHKITKRGQNVTFRCDPISEHNRLYWYRQTLGQGPEFLTYFQNEAQLEKSRLLSDRFSAERPKGSFSTLEIQRTEQGDSAMYLCASSEREMAYNEQFFGPGTRLTVL.

The rearrangement joins TRBV27 to TRBJ1-2; D ambiguous. CDR1 is MNHEY and CDR2 is SMNVEV in the germline V gene (reference sequence). Trimming pared 2 bases from V and 7 bases from J, leaving 14 bases between. This CDR3 spans 14 amino acids. In DNA form, the CDR3 reads TGTGCCAGCAGTTTACGGTCAGTTCGGGGTGGCTACACCTTC. It is translated as CASSLRSVRGGYTF.

The rearrangement joins TRBV7-2 to TRBJ2-5; 11 bases fit TRBD2. Germline CDR1 reads SGHTA; CDR2 reads FQGNSA. The CDR3 contains 14 residues. V shed 4 bases, J shed 5 bases, and the junction held 3 bases outside the gene matches. The CDR3 coding sequence is TGTGCCAGCAGCTCATCTAGCGGGAGGGAGACCCAGTACTTC. Protein sequence: CASSSSSGRETQYF.

The V and J genes are TRBV19 and TRBJ2-3; D unresolved. Between the trimmed V and J ends, which lost 7 bases and 0 bases, there was a span of 8 bases. CDR3 size: 13 residues. Germline loops: CDR1 LNHDA, CDR2 SQIVND (reference sequence). CDR3 residues: CASNNSSTDTQYF. In nucleotides, the CDR3 is TGTGCCAGTAATAACAGCAGCACAGATACGCAGTATTTT.

In its sample, this clone was seen a few times. J is TRBJ2-7 and V is TRBV5-6; 7 positions agree with TRBD1. The CDR3 has 13 amino acids. The V segment lost 3 bases and the J segment 4 bases; nucleotides outside the gene matches: 4. In germline, CDR1 is SGHDT, CDR2 YYEEEE. CDR3 region: CASSSDRVYEQYF. CDR3 bases: TGTGCCAGCAGCTCCGACAGGGTATACGAGCAGTACTTC.

This chain links TRBV19 with TRBJ2-6, with a tentative D call TRBD2 (5 bases). Per germline, CDR1 LNHDA and CDR2 SQIVND (reference sequence). The CDR3 spans 18 residues. V was pared by 3 bases and J by 2 bases, with 17 bases between. CDR3 loop: CASSILAGAQAGANVLTF. The CDR3 region has the DNA TGTGCCAGTAGTATTTTGGCGGGTGCCCAAGCTGGGGCCAACGTCCTGACTTTC.

V gene TRBV25-1 combines with J gene TRBJ2-7, with unresolved D. Trimming took 6 bases from V and 1 from J, leaving 7 bases between them. The CDR3 extends over 12 amino acids. CDR1 is MGHDK, CDR2 SYGVNS, per germline. CDR3 DNA sequence: TGTGCCAGCAGCAGGTCATCCTACGAGCAGTACTTC. Translated, it gives CASSRSSYEQYF.

This chain uses TRBV28 with TRBJ2-7; D perhaps matches TRBD1 (5 bases). Trimming left V 7 bases short and J 2 bases short, with 15 bases between. Germline CDR1 is MDHEN and CDR2 is SYDVKM. This CDR3 comprises 14 residues. The CDR3: CASTLRETAYEQYF. CDR3 coding DNA: TGTGCCAGCACCCTACGAGAGACAGCCTACGAGCAGTACTTC.

The table lists this clone with a count of one. This chain joins TRBV10-3 and TRBJ1-2, with 9 bases matching TRBD1. Germline CDR1 is ENHRY and CDR2 is SYGVKD. J gave up 3 bases and V 6 bases, and 2 bases lay outside the gene matches. The CDR3 totals 13 residues. The CDR3 DNA follows: TGTGCCATCAGGGACAGGGGCGACTATGGCTACACCTTC. Translation gives CAIRDRGDYGYTF.

The CDR3 nucleotides read TGTGCCTGGAGTCTACTAGCGGGTAGCACAGATACGCAGTATTTT. Protein: CAWSLLAGSTDTQYF. The chain joins TRBV30 to TRBJ2-3; 9 bases line up with TRBD2. V lost 2 bases and J lost 0; bases outside the gene matches: 3. Germline CDR1 reads GTSNPN; CDR2 reads SVGIG (reference sequence). This CDR3 has 15 amino acids.

As concerns this clone: The same CDR3 can be traced to other DNA sequences in this sample. This chain uses TRBV6-6 with TRBJ1-2, with D possibly being TRBD1 (6 bases). The CDR3 runs to 11 residues. Trimming removed 6 bases at V and 8 bases at J, with 10 bases between. Germline-derived CDR1 and CDR2 are MNHNY and SVGAGI (reference sequence). The CDR3 is CASSLDRGYTF. The CDR3 region has the DNA TGTGCCAGCAGCCTTGACAGGGGCTACACCTTC.

This chain uses TRBV7-9 with TRBJ2-5, with 9 bases aligning to TRBD2. Trimming removed 2 bases from V and 2 bases from J; junction bases left unmatched: 0. The V gene's germline CDR1 is SEHNR and CDR2 FQNEAQ (reference sequence). This CDR3 contains 14 residues. The CDR3 bases are TGTGCCAGCAGCTTACTAGCGGGGCAAGAGACCCAGTACTTC. Its translation: CASSLLAGQETQYF.